Shown below are 25 T cell receptor beta chains from a single sample sequenced in a study of PD-L1 blockade in urothelial cancer. Described time point: peripheral blood 6 weeks after treatment start. The repertoire was sequenced with immunoSEQ multiplex PCR; TCRdb's copy has only in-frame clones and lacks some. The top ten clones hold 1.7% of a sample with 15,000 to 20,000 clones, approximately 83% of them seen once. Sequenced material: PBMCs, taken around atezolizumab (anti-PD-L1) treatment. All receptors derive from a man in his fifties with urothelial cancer.

The chain uses TRBV5-4 and TRBJ1-1, with D tentatively TRBD1 (6 bases). CDR3 length: 15 residues. V was trimmed by 4 bases and J by 5 bases, leaving 18 bases between them. Germline-derived CDR1 and CDR2 are SGHNT and YYREEE (reference sequence). The CDR3, as DNA: TGTGCCAGCAGCCTCACAGGGAGGGGGGAAACTGAAGCTTTCTTT. It translates to CASSLTGRGETEAFF.

This sequence joins TRBV6-6 and TRBJ1-2, with 11 bases lining up with TRBD1. Germline V gives CDR1 MNHNY, CDR2 SVGAGI (reference sequence). Trimming at V came to 5 bases and at J to 3 bases, leaving 2 bases not matched to a gene. CDR3 size: 14 residues. The DNA of the CDR3 is TGTGCCAGCAGTGGGGACAGGGGGGACTATGGCTACACCTTC. Translation: CASSGDRGDYGYTF.

The chain employs TRBV28 and TRBJ1-5; D is ambiguous. Germline CDR1 MDHEN, CDR2 SYDVKM. CDR3 size: 21 residues. V gave up 4 bases and J gave up 4 bases, with 32 bases separating them. The CDR3 is CASSSLRTSPSPTIDNQPQHF. The CDR3 region has the DNA TGTGCCAGCAGTTCTTTACGGACTTCGCCGTCACCTACGATTGATAATCAGCCCCAGCATTTT.

The chain joins TRBV6-6 to TRBJ1-3; 10 bases are shared with TRBD1. The CDR3 loop spans 15 amino acids. Germline V gene data show CDR1 as MNHNY and CDR2 as SVGAGI (reference sequence). V was clipped by 7 bases and J by 2 bases; unmatched bases: 5. The CDR3 nucleotides read TGTGCCAGCAATCGACAGGGGGCAGCTGGAAACACCATATATTTT. This codes for CASNRQGAAGNTIYF.

This rearrangement joins TRBV7-2 to TRBJ2-1, with 10 bases that match TRBD1. The junction had 3 bases not matched to a gene; V was cut back by 4 bases and J by 6 bases. The CDR3 consists of 14 residues. CDR1 is SGHTA, CDR2 FQGNSA, per germline. Here the CDR3 DNA reads TGTGCCAGCAGCTCCGGGACAGGGGTCAATGAGCAGTTCTTC. Residues: CASSSGTGVNEQFF.

This clone was picked up a small number of times. This chain links TRBV5-8 with TRBJ2-2, with 8 bases lining up with TRBD1. CDR1 is SGHTS and CDR2 is YDEGEE in the germline V gene. With 4 bases clipped from V and 6 bases from J, the junction kept 5 bases outside the gene matches. The CDR3 runs 14 residues. The CDR3 protein is CASSPGTGAGELFF. The DNA of the CDR3 is TGTGCCAGCAGCCCAGGGACAGGCGCCGGGGAGCTGTTTTTT.

In this sample, this clone turned up once. The chain has TRBV19 and TRBJ1-5; weak D call: TRBD1 (6 bases). Deletions cut 9 bases from V and 4 bases from J, with 22 bases between. CDR3 length: 16 residues. The germline gives CDR1 LNHDA, CDR2 SQIVND (reference sequence). The CDR3 nucleotides read TGTGCCAGCAAGCATTGGACAGCTGCTCTTAATCAGCCCCAGCATTTT. This translates into CASKHWTAALNQPQHF.

The rearrangement links TRBV5-1 to TRBJ2-6; no clear D gene. The ends were cut back, 4 bases at V and 3 bases at J, with 8 bases in the middle. The CDR3 runs 14 residues. Germline CDR1 reads SGHRS; CDR2 reads YFSETQ. The DNA for the CDR3 is TGCGCCAGCAGCGGGCCAGTTGGGGCCAACGTCCTGACTTTC. Translating it yields CASSGPVGANVLTF.

This clone was seen a single time. The CDR3: CASSSTGDEQYF. CDR3 nucleotide sequence: TGTGCCAGCAGCTCGACAGGGGACGAGCAGTACTTC. This chain connects TRBV7-9 to TRBJ2-7, with 8 bases identical to TRBD1. V was pared by 4 bases and J by 5 bases, with 1 base of the junction left unmatched. The CDR3 totals 12 residues. CDR1 and CDR2 (germline): SEHNR, FQNEAQ (reference sequence).

The CDR3 DNA reads TGTGCCAGCACCTCGGCTAGCGGCTACGAGCAGTACTTC. It yields the protein CASTSASGYEQYF. The rearrangement joins TRBV2 to TRBJ2-5; 7 positions agree with TRBD2. The better agreement between TRBJ2-7 and the DNA end casts doubt on the J call. This CDR3 region has 13 residues. Germline values: CDR1 SNHLY, CDR2 FYNNEI.

The chain has TRBV4-1 and TRBJ2-1; TRBD2 matches at 9 bases. The CDR3 consists of 16 residues. Losses at the gene ends were 0 bases for V and 7 bases for J; bases not matched to a gene: 7. Germline V gives CDR1 MGHRA, CDR2 YSYEKL. CDR3 amino acids: CASSQEDSGRRNEQFF. The DNA of the CDR3 is TGCGCCAGCAGCCAAGAAGACAGCGGGAGGAGGAATGAGCAGTTCTTC.

This clone was observed a few times. J is TRBJ2-7 and V is TRBV28, with 7 bases matching TRBD1. CDR3 length equals 14 residues. V trimming: 4 bases; J trimming: 3 bases; junction bases outside the gene matches: 6. CDR1 MDHEN and CDR2 SYDVKM come from the germline V gene. The CDR3 sequence: CASSSERQGYEQYV. CDR3 nucleotides: TGTGCCAGCAGTTCCGAGAGACAGGGCTACGAGCAGTACGTC.

This chain connects TRBV6-5 to TRBJ2-2, with a tentative D call TRBD2 (6 bases). Trimming stripped 5 bases from V and 5 bases from J, with 15 bases between. Germline CDR1 is MNHEY and CDR2 is SVGAGI. There are 15 residues in the CDR3. Here the CDR3 reads CASSRGREGTGELFF. The CDR3 bases are TGTGCCAGCAGTAGAGGGCGGGAAGGAACCGGGGAGCTGTTTTTT.

V is TRBV6-4 and J is TRBJ1-5, with 7 nucleotides matching TRBD1. From germline, CDR1 is MRHNA and CDR2 SNTAGT. With V trimmed by 5 bases and J by 0 bases, 16 bases remained unmatched. This CDR3 has 19 residues. The CDR3 region is CASSTRGGRKTYSNQPQHF. Written as DNA, the CDR3 is TGTGCCAGCAGTACTCGAGGGGGCCGCAAAACCTATAGCAATCAGCCCCAGCATTTT.

The gene calls are TRBV10-1 and TRBJ2-7, with a tentative D call TRBD1 (5 bases). The CDR3 is 14 residues long. Between the trimmed V and J ends, which lost 1 base and 5 bases, there was a span of 12 bases. CDR1 and CDR2 from the germline V gene are WNHNN and SYGVQD (reference sequence). The CDR3 nucleotides read TGCGCCAGCAGTGAGTACAGGACCTTTGACGAGCAGTACTTC. Translated: CASSEYRTFDEQYF.

This chain connects TRBV27 to TRBJ2-1, with 10 positions matching TRBD1. Trimming removed 2 bases from V and 4 bases from J; junction bases left unmatched: 8. The CDR3 runs to 17 residues. Germline CDR1 and CDR2: MNHEY and SMNVEV (reference sequence). DNA for the CDR3: TGTGCCAGCAGTTTAAAAAAACCGGGACAGGGGTACAATGAGCAGTTCTTC. Amino acid sequence: CASSLKKPGQGYNEQFF.

J is TRBJ2-1 and V is TRBV11-1; TRBD2 matches at 10 bases. The junction had 13 bases not matched to a gene; V was cut back by 2 bases and J by 3 bases. The germline V gene has CDR1 SGHAT and CDR2 FQDESV (reference sequence). The CDR3 is 19 amino acids. The CDR3 nucleotides read TGTGCCAGCAGCTTAAAGGCCCCTTGGACTAGCGGCTTCTACAATGAGCAGTTCTTC. Its protein product is CASSLKAPWTSGFYNEQFF. The full variable domain, rest sourced from reference TRBV11-1 and TRBJ2-1, is EAEVAQSPRYKITEKSQAVAFWCDPISGHATLYWYRQILGQGPELLVQFQDESVVDDSQLPKDRFSAERLKGVDSTLKIQPAELGDSAMYLCASSLKAPWTSGFYNEQFFGPGTRLTVL.

The genes are TRBV29-1 and TRBJ1-4; D may be TRBD1 (6 bases). The CDR3 extends over 14 amino acids. CDR1 and CDR2 (germline): SQVTM, ANQGSEA. V shed 8 bases and J shed 8 bases, with 21 bases lying between them. The chain's CDR3 is CSTDSAGGGEKLFF. In DNA, the CDR3 is TGCAGCACCGATTCGGCGGGGGGCGGAGAAAAACTGTTTTTT.

V is TRBV7-9 and J is TRBJ1-2, with a possible D match to TRBD1 (5 bases). The germline gives CDR1 SEHNR, CDR2 FQNEAQ (reference sequence). Trimming removed 2 bases from V and 3 bases from J, with 10 bases in between. The length of the CDR3 is 14 residues. DNA of the CDR3: TGTGCCAGCAGCTTACAGGGAGGCGACTATGGCTACACCTTC. Its translation is CASSLQGGDYGYTF.

This chain connects TRBV29-1 to TRBJ1-2, with D tentatively TRBD1 (6 bases). This CDR3 comprises 12 residues. CDR1 and CDR2 from the germline V gene are SQVTM and ANQGSEA. Trimming cost V 6 bases and J 3 bases, with 11 bases left between them. This CDR3 reads CSVYRVDYGYTF. The CDR3 nucleotides are TGCAGCGTATACAGGGTTGACTATGGCTACACCTTC.

V is TRBV7-9 and J is TRBJ2-3, with TRBD1 matching 7 bases. V was pared by 0 bases and J by 2 bases, with 5 bases of the junction left unmatched. CDR1 is SEHNR and CDR2 is FQNEAQ in the germline V gene (reference sequence). This CDR3 is built from 16 residues. The CDR3, as DNA: TGTGCCAGCAGCTTAGCTTTGGGACAGCTCACAGATACGCAGTATTTT. Amino acids: CASSLALGQLTDTQYF.

This clone was detected once. The CDR3 reads CASSRDSIYNEQFF. The CDR3 DNA reads as TGCGCCAGCAGCCGCGACTCGATCTATAATGAGCAGTTCTTC. V and J are TRBV5-1 and TRBJ2-1; D uncertain. V was cut by 4 bases and J by 7 bases, with 15 bases left in between. The V gene's germline CDR1 is SGHRS and CDR2 YFSETQ. The CDR3 extends over 14 amino acids.

This clone was seen once. The chain is built from TRBV27 and TRBJ2-1; D is undetermined. This CDR3 spans 12 amino acids. Germline V gene data show CDR1 as MNHEY and CDR2 as SMNVEV (reference sequence). Between the trimmed V and J ends, which lost 5 bases and 2 bases, there was a span of 4 bases. The CDR3 sequence is CASSPAYNEQFF. The CDR3 bases are TGTGCCAGCAGTCCGGCCTACAATGAGCAGTTCTTC.

A single count supports this clone. The chain recombines TRBV20-1 with TRBJ2-5, with D unclear. V was shortened by 8 bases and J by 5 bases, with 12 bases between the two germline ends. The germline V gene has CDR1 DFQATT and CDR2 SNEGSKA (reference sequence). The CDR3 contains 11 residues. In DNA, the CDR3 is TGCAGTTCGCCCGCACGGGAGACCCAGTACTTC. This encodes CSSPARETQYF.

This clone showed up just a few times. This chain links TRBV11-2 with TRBJ2-7, with D perhaps matching TRBD1 (5 bases). Trimming took off 6 bases at V and 5 bases at J, with 20 bases between the two ends. CDR1 is SGHAT, CDR2 FQNNGV, per germline. This CDR3 region has 15 residues. The CDR3 DNA is TGTGCCAGCAGTCTGGGGCCCTACAACCGCGACGAGCAGTACGTC. It yields the protein CASSLGPYNRDEQYV.